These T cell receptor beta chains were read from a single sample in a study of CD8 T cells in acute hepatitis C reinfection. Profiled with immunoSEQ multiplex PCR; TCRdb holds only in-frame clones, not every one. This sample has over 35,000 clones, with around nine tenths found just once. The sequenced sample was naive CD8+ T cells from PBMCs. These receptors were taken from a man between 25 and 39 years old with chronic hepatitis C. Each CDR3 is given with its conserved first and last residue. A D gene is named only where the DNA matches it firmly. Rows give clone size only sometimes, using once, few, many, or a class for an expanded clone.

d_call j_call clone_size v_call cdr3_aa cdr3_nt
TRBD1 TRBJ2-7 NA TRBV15 CATSTSNSGQGVGEQYF TGTGCCACCAGCACCTCAAATTCGGGACAGGGCGTTGGGGAGCAGTACTTC
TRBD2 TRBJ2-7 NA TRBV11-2 CASSFGAGGPYQNEQYF TGTGCCAGCAGCTTCGGGGCGGGAGGGCCTTATCAGAACGAGCAGTACTTC
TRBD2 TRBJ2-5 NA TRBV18 CASSPPGRGVKTQYF TGTGCCAGCTCACCACCGGGGCGGGGGGTGAAGACCCAGTACTTC
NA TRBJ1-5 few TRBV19 CASSGTGNQPQHF TGTGCCAGTAGTGGGACGGGGAATCAGCCCCAGCATTTT
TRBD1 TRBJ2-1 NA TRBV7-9 CASSIGTDVYNEQFF TGTGCCAGCAGCATTGGGACAGATGTCTACAATGAGCAGTTCTTC
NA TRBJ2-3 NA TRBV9 CASGDTQYF TGTGCCAGCGGAGATACGCAGTATTTT
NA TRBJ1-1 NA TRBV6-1 CASSEGAGAEAFF TGTGCCAGCAGTGAAGGGGCAGGGGCTGAAGCTTTCTTT
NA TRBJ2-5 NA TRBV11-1 CASSQDLHLETQYF TGTGCCAGCAGCCAAGACCTGCATTTGGAGACCCAGTACTTC
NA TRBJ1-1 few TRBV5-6 CASSLAAHTEAFF TGTGCCAGCAGCTTGGCCGCTCACACTGAAGCTTTCTTT
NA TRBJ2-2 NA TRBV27 CASSTINTGELFF TGTGCCAGCAGTACAATTAACACCGGGGAGCTGTTTTTT
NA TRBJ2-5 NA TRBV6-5 CASSYSTREFEETQYF TGTGCCAGCAGTTACTCGACCAGGGAATTTGAAGAGACCCAGTACTTC
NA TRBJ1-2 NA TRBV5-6 CASSPGGFGYTF TGTGCCAGCTCCCCCGGGGGCTTTGGCTACACCTTC
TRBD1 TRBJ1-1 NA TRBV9 CASSFRGESTEAFF TGTGCCAGCAGCTTCAGGGGGGAAAGCACTGAAGCTTTCTTT
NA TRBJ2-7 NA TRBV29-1 CSVDDSYEQYF TGCAGCGTTGATGACAGCTACGAGCAGTACTTC